This TCR beta chain is drawn from a study of cytomegalovirus exposure and HLA in healthy donors. Study-wide context: The early release's HLA-typed donors yielded some 85 million unique TCRs. For the roughly 400 genotyped donors, around 76% fell within the Caucasian-associated ancestry cluster.

It was with 60 Vbeta and 13 Jbeta primers that the PCR ran. Profiling relied on immunoSEQ multiplex PCR, and the TCRdb table lists in-frame clones only, not all of them. This sample has 150,000 or so clones, with over 65% found just once. The CDR3 covers 13 residues. With 5 bases clipped from V and 5 bases from J, the junction kept 2 bases outside the gene matches. In germline, CDR1 is MRHNA, CDR2 SNTAGT. In regard to this clone: Its matching antigen is unknown.

Overall study results and limits: A previous analysis found most TCR beta V segments productive roughly 90% or roughly 30% of the time. Several top significant clusters appeared, in a later analysis, to be linked to common viral pathogens.

The J gene is TRBJ1-1, the V gene TRBV6-4; 10 bases are shared with TRBD1. The receptor was derived from a man aged 35 to 55 in good health and CMV-seropositive. The source material was PBMCs. CDR3 nucleotide sequence: TGTGCCAGCAGTCAGGACAGGGGGACTGAAGCTTTCTTT. Its translation: CASSQDRGTEAFF.